The clone carrying this T cell receptor (beta chain) was recorded many times. What it binds is not known. This sample was taken from a study of early T cells in non-severe SARS-CoV-2 infection. Study in general: Investigators sequenced bulk RNA drawn from unsorted whole blood, and chains remained unpaired. Findings and caveats of the study: Comparison of clonotypes with VDJdb favored anti-spike CD8 responses while missing private and CD4 specificities.

Germline lookup yields CDR1 LGHDT and CDR2 YNNKEL (reference sequence). Trimming removed 1 base at V and 0 bases at J, with 10 bases between. The CDR3 extends over 16 amino acids. In the library, individual cDNA molecules carried attached unique molecular identifiers. TCRdb re-called the 5' RACE reads with MiXCR, one entry per CDR3 protein. Of about 90,000 distinct CDR3 sequences detected, about 12% appear once; the ten largest clones hold approximately 4.7%. The clonotype was recovered from an adult who was a healthcare worker with PCR-confirmed SARS-CoV-2 infection or an uninfected control (not recorded which). This sequence joins TRBV3-1 and TRBJ2-1, with a weak D call TRBD2 (5 bases). The specimen was whole blood, collected at baseline. The CDR3 here is CASSQVSGGSYNEQFF. The CDR3 region has the DNA TGTGCCAGCAGCCAAGTCAGCGGCGGCTCCTACAATGAGCAGTTCTTC.